The entry that follows covers one T cell receptor beta chain sequence. Its antigen is undetermined. In the same sample, other DNA sequences code for this CDR3. Second doses were pooled across both intervals (about 4 or about 12 weeks). The data were produced by immunoSEQ multiplex PCR, yet TCRdb's version contains in-frame clones alone and is incomplete. The sample shows about 180,000 clones, roughly 92% of them seen only once. The sample is drawn from a study of T cell responses to AZD1222 COVID-19 vaccine. Study-wide results and caveats: With dominance at 160-218 and 743-854, vaccine-associated CD4 TCRs spanned spike. Nearly half of the spike-specific TCRs reportedly recognize variant regions that carry no mutations. Donors, mostly white British, included more females; clonal diversity was possibly underestimated.

The germline CDR1 and CDR2 sequences are SGHRS and YFSETQ. Unmatched junction bases numbered 4, after V lost 0 bases and J lost 1 base. The CDR3 totals 15 residues. Sample: peripheral blood, taken 28 days after the second AZD1222 dose. The chain recombines TRBV5-1 with TRBJ2-7; 7 nucleotides align to TRBD1. The source is an adult who received the AZD1222 COVID-19 vaccine. The chain's CDR3 is CASSLGTGGSYEQYF. CDR3 DNA sequence: TGCGCCAGCAGCTTGGGGACAGGAGGATCCTACGAGCAGTACTTC.